This record looks at one T cell receptor (beta chain) sequence and its context. This sample was included in a study of blood T cell repertoires in COVID-19. Study-wide context: The United States, Italy and Spain supplied acute and convalescent COVID-19 samples. The cDNA or gDNA used as material had been derived from T cells, B-cell-depleted T cells, or PBMCs.

Seattle's cohort entered during active infection and was followed longitudinally. In the original processing: By means of reference gene primer amplification, nucleated cell counts were estimated. Some clones are missing from TCRdb's copy, which holds only in-frame ones; the method was immunoSEQ multiplex PCR. The V and J calls and clone size were taken over from that table, and D and trimming were inferred from the DNA. The sample lists almost 250,000 clones, about 82% occurring once. Germline CDR1 and CDR2: SGHTA and FQGNSA. The CDR3 loop spans 13 amino acids. Trimming stripped 4 bases from V and 5 bases from J, with 11 bases between.

The receptor was derived from an elderly woman with COVID-19, enrolled during active disease. Sequencing was carried out using peripheral blood. This rearrangement joins TRBV7-2 to TRBJ1-1; no clear D. CDR3 sequence (DNA): TGTGCCAGCAGCTCCCCCCTCCGGACTGAAGCTTTCTTT. This translates into CASSSPLRTEAFF. The whole variable domain, remainder taken from reference TRBV7-2 and TRBJ1-1, is GAGVSQSPSNKVTEKGKDVELRCDPISGHTALYWYRQSLGQGLEFLIYFQGNSAPDKSGLPSDRFSAERTGGSVSTLTIQRTQQEDSAVYLCASSSPLRTEAFFGQGTRLTVV.